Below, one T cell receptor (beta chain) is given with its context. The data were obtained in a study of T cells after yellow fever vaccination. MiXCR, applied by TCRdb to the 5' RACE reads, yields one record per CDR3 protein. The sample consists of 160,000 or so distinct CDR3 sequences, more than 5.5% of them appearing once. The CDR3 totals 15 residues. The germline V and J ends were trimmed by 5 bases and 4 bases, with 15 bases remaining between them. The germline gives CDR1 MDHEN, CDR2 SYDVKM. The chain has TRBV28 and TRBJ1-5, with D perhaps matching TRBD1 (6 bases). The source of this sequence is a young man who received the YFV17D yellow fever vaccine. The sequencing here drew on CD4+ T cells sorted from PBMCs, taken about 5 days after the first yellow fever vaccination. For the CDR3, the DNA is TGTGCCAGCAGTCTCTCTGACAGGCTTAATCAGCCCCAGCATTTT. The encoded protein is CASSLSDRLNQPQHF.